The T cell receptor beta chain under discussion was sequenced for a study of blood T cell repertoires in COVID-19. From germline, CDR1 is LGHNA and CDR2 YSLEER. With 4 bases removed from V and 4 bases from J, the gap between germline ends came to 13 bases. The CDR3 contains 14 residues. This clone was detected only once. Using immunoSEQ multiplex PCR, the repertoire was profiled, and TCRdb retains in-frame clones only, with some absent. Here the sample spans approximately 190,000 clones, roughly 88% being singletons. The receptor's source is a woman aged 40 to 50 who had recovered from COVID-19. This rearrangement joins TRBV4-3 to TRBJ1-1; D gene unclear. Sequenced sample: peripheral blood. CDR3 region: CASSPFPGITEAFF. CDR3 nucleotides: TGCGCCAGCAGCCCCTTCCCCGGTATCACTGAAGCTTTCTTT.